This T cell receptor (beta chain) appears in the sequencing data of a study of molecular identifiers for immune sequencing clone quantification. TCRdb processed the PCR reads anew with MiXCR; each CDR3 protein has one entry. The data contain nearly 650,000 distinct CDR3 sequences, roughly 23% of them singletons. Trimming cost V 5 bases and J 6 bases; bases outside gene matches: 8. Germline V lookup: CDR1 SGHAT, CDR2 FQNNGV. The CDR3 runs 15 residues. Material: naive CD8+ T cells from blood, with Jurkat cell RNA spiked in. Subset specified: FACS-sorted CD8+CD4-CCR7+CD45RA+ naive T cells. The gene calls are TRBV11-2 and TRBJ2-2, with 8 positions matching TRBD1. The receptor's source is a human donor in good health. Some libraries in this study had Jurkat cell RNA spiked in. CDR3 sequence: CASSNLVQGAGELFF. For the CDR3, the DNA is TGTGCCAGCAGCAACCTCGTACAGGGGGCCGGGGAGCTGTTTTTT.